This TCR beta chain derives from a study of T cell responses to AZD1222 COVID-19 vaccine. This CDR3 contains 13 residues. CDR1 and CDR2 from the germline V gene are SGHRS and YFSETQ. V shed 4 bases and J shed 4 bases, with 9 bases lying between them. Clones were sequenced by immunoSEQ multiplex PCR, and TCRdb holds only the in-frame ones, with some missing. The table includes about 86,000 clones, around 90% detected once. The sequence came from an adult in good health. The source was peripheral blood, collected on day 0 of AZD1222 vaccination. The chain joins TRBV5-1 to TRBJ1-3; D not resolved. The CDR3 bases are TGCGCCAGCAGCATGGGCACAGGAAACACCATATATTTT. Its protein product is CASSMGTGNTIYF.